This T cell receptor beta chain was sequenced for a study of lymphopenia after photon versus proton radiotherapy. Overall study results and limits: Authors raise, but do not show, better survival with proton therapy. In patients who died, overall survival fell as post-nadir TCR diversity dropped more. Oligoclonal CD8+ Temra expansion after nadir drove photon patients' diversity drop.

This table comes from immunoSEQ multiplex PCR, and its TCRdb copy is limited to in-frame clones, with some not included. The sample shows under 30,000 clones, around 90% of them seen only once. Regarding this clone: What it recognizes is unknown.

The sample was peripheral blood, taken from a patient treated with photon-based radiotherapy. This TCR was recovered from a woman aged 45-65 years with cholangiocarcinoma.

For the CDR3, the DNA is TGTGCCAGAAGCCGTAGACAGGGCTTGTCGGGGGGCTACACCTTC. Amino acid sequence: CARSRRQGLSGGYTF. The genes are TRBV5-3 and TRBJ1-2; the match to TRBD1 covers 7 bases. TRBV5-3 is labeled an ORF, and its function is uncertain. The J segment lost 8 bases and the V segment lost 4 bases, leaving 14 bases of the junction unmatched. CDR3 size: 15 residues.